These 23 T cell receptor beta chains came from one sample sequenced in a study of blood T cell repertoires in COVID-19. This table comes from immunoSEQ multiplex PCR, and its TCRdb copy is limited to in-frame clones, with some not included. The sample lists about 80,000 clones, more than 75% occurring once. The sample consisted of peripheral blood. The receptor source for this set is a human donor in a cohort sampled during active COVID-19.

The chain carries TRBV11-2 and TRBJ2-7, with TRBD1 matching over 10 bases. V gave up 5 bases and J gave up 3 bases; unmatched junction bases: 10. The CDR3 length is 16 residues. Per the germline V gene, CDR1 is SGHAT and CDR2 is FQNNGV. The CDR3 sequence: CASSRRTGGDHYEQYF. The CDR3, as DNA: TGTGCCAGCAGCCGTCGGACAGGGGGAGACCACTACGAGCAGTACTTC. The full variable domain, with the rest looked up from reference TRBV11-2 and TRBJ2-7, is EAGVAQSPRYKIIEKRQSVAFWCNPISGHATLYWYQQILGQGPKLLIQFQNNGVVDDSQLPKDRFSAERLKGVDSTLKIQPAKLEDSAVYLCASSRRTGGDHYEQYFGPGTRLTVT.

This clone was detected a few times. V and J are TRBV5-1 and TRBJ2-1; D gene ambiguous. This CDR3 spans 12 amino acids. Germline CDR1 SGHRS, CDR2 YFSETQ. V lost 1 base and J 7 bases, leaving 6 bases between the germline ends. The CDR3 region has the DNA TGCGCCAGCAGCTTGACCGGTAATGAGCAGTTCTTC. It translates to CASSLTGNEQFF.

The CDR3 loop reads CASSHTSGATGEQYF. The DNA of the CDR3 is TGCGCCAGCAGTCATACTAGCGGGGCCACCGGGGAGCAGTACTTC. V gene TRBV5-1 combines with J gene TRBJ2-7; TRBD2 aligns across 10 bases. J was trimmed by 7 bases and V by 5 bases; bases with no gene match: 12. The V gene's germline CDR1 is SGHRS and CDR2 YFSETQ. This CDR3 region has 15 residues.

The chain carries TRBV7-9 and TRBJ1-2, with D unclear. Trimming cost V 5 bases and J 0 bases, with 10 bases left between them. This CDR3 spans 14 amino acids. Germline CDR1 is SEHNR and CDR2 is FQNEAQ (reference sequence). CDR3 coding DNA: TGTGCCAGCAGCAAGCCTGTAACTAACTATGGCTACACCTTC. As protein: CASSKPVTNYGYTF.

CDR3 DNA sequence: TGTGCTAGTGGCCGAGAAGGGGTCAGCGGGGAAAAACTGTTTTTT. This codes for CASGREGVSGEKLFF. The rearrangement links TRBV12-5 to TRBJ1-4; D perhaps matches TRBD1 (5 bases). The CDR3 is 15 amino acids. Germline V gives CDR1 LGHNT, CDR2 FRNRAP. V was cut by 6 bases and J by 8 bases, with 19 bases left in between.

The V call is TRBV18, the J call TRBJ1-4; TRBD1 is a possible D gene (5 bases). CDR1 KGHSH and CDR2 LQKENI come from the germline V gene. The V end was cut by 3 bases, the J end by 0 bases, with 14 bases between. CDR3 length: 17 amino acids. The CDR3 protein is CASSPPGGIATNEKLFF. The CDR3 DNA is TGTGCCAGCTCACCTCCGGGGGGGATTGCAACTAATGAAAAACTGTTTTTT. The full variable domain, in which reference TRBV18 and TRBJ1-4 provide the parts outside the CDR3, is NAGVMQNPRHLVRRRGQEARLRCSPMKGHSHVYWYRQLPEEGLKFMVYLQKENIIDESGMPKERFSAEFPKEGPSILRIQQVVRGDSAAYFCASSPPGGIATNEKLFFGSGTQLSVL.

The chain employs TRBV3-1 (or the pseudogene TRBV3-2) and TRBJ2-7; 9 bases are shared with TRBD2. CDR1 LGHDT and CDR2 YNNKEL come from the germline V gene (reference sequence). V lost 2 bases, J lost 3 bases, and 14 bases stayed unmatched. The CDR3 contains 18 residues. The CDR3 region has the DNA TGTGCCAGCAGCCAAAGGGGCGGGGCTGCGGGGGGGGTCTACGAGCAGTACTTC. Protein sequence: CASSQRGGAAGGVYEQYF.

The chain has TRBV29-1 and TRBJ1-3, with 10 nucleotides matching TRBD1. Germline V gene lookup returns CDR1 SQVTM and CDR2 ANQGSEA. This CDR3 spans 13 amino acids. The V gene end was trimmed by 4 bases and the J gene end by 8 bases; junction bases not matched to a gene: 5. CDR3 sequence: CSVAVTGGDTIYF. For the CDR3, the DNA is TGCAGCGTTGCGGTGACAGGGGGCGACACCATATATTTT. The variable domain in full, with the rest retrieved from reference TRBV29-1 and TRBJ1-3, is SAVISQKPSRDICQRGTSLTIQCQVDSQVTMMFWYRQQPGQSLTLIATANQGSEATYESGFVIDKFPISRPNLTFSTLTVSNMSPEDSSIYLCSVAVTGGDTIYFGEGSWLTVV.

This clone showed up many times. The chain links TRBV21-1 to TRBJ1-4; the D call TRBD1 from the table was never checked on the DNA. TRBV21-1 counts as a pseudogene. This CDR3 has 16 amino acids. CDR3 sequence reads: CASSKELRRDNEKLFF. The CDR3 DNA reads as TGTGCCAGCAGCAAAGAACTACGCAGGGATAATGAAAAACTGTTTTTT.

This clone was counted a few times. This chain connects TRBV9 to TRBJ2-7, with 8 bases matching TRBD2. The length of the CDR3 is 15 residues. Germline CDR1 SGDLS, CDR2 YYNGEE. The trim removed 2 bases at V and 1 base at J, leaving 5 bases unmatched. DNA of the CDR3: TGTGCCAGCAGCGTGTCCGCGGGGGGATCCTACGAGCAGTACTTC. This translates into CASSVSAGGSYEQYF.

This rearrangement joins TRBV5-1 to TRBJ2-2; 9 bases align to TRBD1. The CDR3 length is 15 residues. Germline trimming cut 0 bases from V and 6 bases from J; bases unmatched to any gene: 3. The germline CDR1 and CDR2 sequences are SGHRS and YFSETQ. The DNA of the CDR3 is TGCGCCAGCAGCTTGGACAGGGGGCATTCCGGGGAGCTGTTTTTT. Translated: CASSLDRGHSGELFF.

Here the CDR3 DNA reads TGTGCCAGCAGTTCCGGACAGGGGGCCCTCTCCCGTTCCTACGAGCAGTACTTC. It specifies CASSSGQGALSRSYEQYF. The V call is TRBV28, the J call TRBJ2-7; 11 bases align to TRBD1. The ends lost 4 bases at V and 1 base at J; junction bases unmatched: 12. The CDR3 is made up of 18 amino acids. Germline V gives CDR1 MDHEN, CDR2 SYDVKM.

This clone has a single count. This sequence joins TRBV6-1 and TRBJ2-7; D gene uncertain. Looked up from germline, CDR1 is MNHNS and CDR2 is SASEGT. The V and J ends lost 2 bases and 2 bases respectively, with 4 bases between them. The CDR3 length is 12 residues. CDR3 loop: CASSENTYEQYF. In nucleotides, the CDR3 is TGTGCCAGCAGTGAAAACACCTACGAGCAGTACTTC.

CDR3: CASSQVGHDRLGYGYTF. The CDR3 DNA reads as TGTGCCAGCAGCCAAGTGGGGCACGACCGTCTTGGCTATGGCTACACCTTC. V is TRBV3-1 (or the pseudogene TRBV3-2) and J is TRBJ1-2; D might be TRBD1 (5 bases). Germline V gene data show CDR1 as LGHDT and CDR2 as YNNKEL (reference sequence). The V and J ends lost 1 base and 4 bases respectively, with 19 bases between them. The CDR3 spans 17 residues.

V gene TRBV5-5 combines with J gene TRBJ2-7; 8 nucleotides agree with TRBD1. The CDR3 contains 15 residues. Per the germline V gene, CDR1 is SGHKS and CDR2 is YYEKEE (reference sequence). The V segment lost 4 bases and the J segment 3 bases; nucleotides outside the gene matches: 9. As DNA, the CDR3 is TGTGCCAGCAGCCCGGCGGGACAGGTGTACTACGAGCAGTACTTC. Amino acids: CASSPAGQVYYEQYF.

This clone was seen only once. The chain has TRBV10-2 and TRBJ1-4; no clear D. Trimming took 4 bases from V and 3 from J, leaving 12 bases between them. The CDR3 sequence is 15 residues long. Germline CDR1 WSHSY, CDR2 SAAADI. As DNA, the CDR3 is TGCGCCAGCAGTGGGGAAGGGAGGGCTAATGAAAAACTGTTTTTT. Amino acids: CASSGEGRANEKLFF.

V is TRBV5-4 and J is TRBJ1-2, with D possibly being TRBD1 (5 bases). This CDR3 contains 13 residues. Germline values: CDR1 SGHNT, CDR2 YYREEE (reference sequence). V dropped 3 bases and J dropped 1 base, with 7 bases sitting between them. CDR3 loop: CASSYDSNYGYTF. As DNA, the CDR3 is TGTGCCAGCAGCTACGACAGTAACTATGGCTACACCTTC.

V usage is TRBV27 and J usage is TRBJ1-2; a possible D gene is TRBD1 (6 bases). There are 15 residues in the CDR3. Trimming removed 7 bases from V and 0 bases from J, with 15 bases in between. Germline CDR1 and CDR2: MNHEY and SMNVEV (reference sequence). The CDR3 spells CASMSPDRPNYGYTF. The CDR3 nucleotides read TGTGCCAGCATGTCCCCGGACAGACCTAACTATGGCTACACCTTC.

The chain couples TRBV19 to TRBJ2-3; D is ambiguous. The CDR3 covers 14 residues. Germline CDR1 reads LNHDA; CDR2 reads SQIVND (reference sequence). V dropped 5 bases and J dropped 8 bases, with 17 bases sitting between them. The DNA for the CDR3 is TGTGCCAGTAGTTGGATGTCGAACCCGGGTACGCAGTATTTT. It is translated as CASSWMSNPGTQYF.

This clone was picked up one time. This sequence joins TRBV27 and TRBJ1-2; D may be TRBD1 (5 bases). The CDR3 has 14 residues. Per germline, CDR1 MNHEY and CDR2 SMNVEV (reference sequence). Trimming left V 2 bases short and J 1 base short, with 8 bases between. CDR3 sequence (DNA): TGTGCCAGCAGTTTAAGGCAGGGTAACTATGGCTACACCTTC. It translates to CASSLRQGNYGYTF.

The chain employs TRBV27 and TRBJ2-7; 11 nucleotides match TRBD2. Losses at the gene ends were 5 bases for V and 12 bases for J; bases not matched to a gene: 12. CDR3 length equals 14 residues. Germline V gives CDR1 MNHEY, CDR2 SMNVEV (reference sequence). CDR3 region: CASSPRLAGLQAYF. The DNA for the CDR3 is TGTGCCAGCAGTCCGAGACTAGCGGGGCTTCAGGCGTACTTC.

The CDR3 loop is CSVLGLAGGSTDTQYF. The CDR3 DNA reads as TGCAGCGTTCTTGGACTAGCGGGGGGGAGCACAGATACGCAGTATTTT. The chain recombines TRBV29-1 with TRBJ2-3; 15 nucleotides align to TRBD2. This CDR3 contains 16 residues. The germline gives CDR1 SQVTM, CDR2 ANQGSEA. V dropped 5 bases and J dropped 0; count of bases not matched to a gene: 3.

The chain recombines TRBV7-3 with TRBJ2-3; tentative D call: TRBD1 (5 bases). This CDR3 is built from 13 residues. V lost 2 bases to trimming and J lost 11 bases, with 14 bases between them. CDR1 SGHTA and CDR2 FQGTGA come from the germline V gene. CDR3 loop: CASSLDPFRGQYF. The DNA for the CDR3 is TGTGCCAGCAGCTTAGACCCCTTTAGGGGGCAGTATTTT.